The 6 T cell receptor beta chains given below trace back to one sample, sequenced in a study of beta chain features in type 1 diabetes. The investigators reverse transcribed all of the isolated RNA, so they sequenced expressed TCRB transcripts. Measured with immunoSEQ multiplex PCR; TCRdb has only the in-frame clones, and not every one. The sample consists of under 400,000 clones, 10% to 15% of them appearing once. Sequenced material: naive CD4+ T cells from blood. These receptors came from a man aged 18 to 30 in good health.

This rearrangement joins TRBV9 to TRBJ1-2; D perhaps matches TRBD1 (6 bases). The germline CDR1 and CDR2 sequences are SGDLS and YYNGEE. The ends were cut back, 0 bases at V and 5 bases at J, with 14 bases in the middle. The CDR3 consists of 15 residues. The CDR3: CASSVETQGGYGYTF. The CDR3 region has the DNA TGTGCCAGCAGCGTAGAAACACAGGGAGGGTATGGCTACACCTTC.

In its sample, this clone was seen a few times. This chain connects TRBV5-4 to TRBJ1-5; a weak D match, TRBD1 (6 bases). V was trimmed by 3 bases and J by 5 bases, leaving 18 bases between them. The CDR3 consists of 16 residues. Germline assignment: CDR1 SGHNT and CDR2 YYREEE (reference sequence). DNA for the CDR3: TGTGCCAGCAGCTGGGGAGGGGGGGGCACGGATCAGCCCCAGCATTTT. Its translation is CASSWGGGGTDQPQHF.

The chain combines TRBV7-2 with TRBJ2-3; D uncertain. Deletions cut 2 bases from V and 0 bases from J, with 6 bases between. CDR3 size: 14 residues. Germline lookup yields CDR1 SGHTA and CDR2 FQGNSA. The CDR3 DNA reads TGTGCCAGCAGCTTAAGCTTGAGCACAGATACGCAGTATTTT. Translating gives CASSLSLSTDTQYF.

The rearrangement joins TRBV28 to TRBJ1-1; D might be TRBD1 (6 bases). V was trimmed by 5 bases and J by 4 bases, leaving 14 bases between them. The CDR3 has 14 amino acids. CDR1 and CDR2 (germline): MDHEN, SYDVKM. The CDR3 DNA is TGTGCCAGCAGTCTCGGGGGGCTTGGCACTGAAGCTTTCTTT. It codes for CASSLGGLGTEAFF.

The J gene is TRBJ2-7, the V gene TRBV25-1; D is perhaps TRBD2 (5 bases). CDR1 and CDR2 from the germline V gene are MGHDK and SYGVNS. The CDR3 consists of 17 residues. The V end lost 6 bases, the J end lost 3 bases, and 24 bases lay between the germline ends. CDR3: CASSAAPGRGKVYEQYF. For the CDR3, the DNA is TGTGCCAGCAGCGCGGCTCCGGGCCGAGGGAAGGTCTACGAGCAGTACTTC.

The genes are TRBV5-4 and TRBJ2-7; 8 nucleotides match TRBD1. Germline V gene data show CDR1 as SGHNT and CDR2 as YYREEE (reference sequence). This CDR3 has 14 amino acids. The V gene end was trimmed by 4 bases and the J gene end by 7 bases; junction bases not matched to a gene: 10. This CDR3 reads CASSVQGQEGEQYF. The DNA of the CDR3 is TGTGCCAGCAGCGTCCAGGGACAGGAGGGGGAGCAGTACTTC.